Here is one TCR beta chain with its context. No cognate antigen has been identified for it. Base quality data are lacking; no much larger clone is found one base away. In total, about 650 healthy bone marrow donors made up the cohort. Cohort members were all nominally healthy when sampled, although unrecorded immune exposures were likely present. The donor was CMV seronegative and was included in the group of about 400 seronegative cohort members. A peripheral blood sample was provided by each donor, and peripheral blood mononuclear cells were used for TCR beta sequencing. Genomic DNA was extracted from the blood cell samples with the Qiagen DNeasy Blood Extraction Kit. The sample is drawn from a study of cytomegalovirus exposure and HLA in healthy donors (TCRdb year 2017). Broadly, across the study: According to an earlier analysis of around 600 of the donors, about 190 million T cells yielded 117 million unique TCR beta sequences and around 300 Gb of sequence data. In an earlier analysis of several hundred of the donors, high-throughput TCR beta sequencing was used to judge whether each TCR beta V gene segment behaved as functional or pseudogenic. The study aimed to test whether cataloging public T cell receptors could reveal signatures of past pathogen exposure. Roughly 300 gigabases of sequencing data and 70 million to 95 million unique TCR sequences made up an early release that covered about 640 HLA-typed donors. The number of typed donors differed by locus: about 620-630 for A, B, C, DRB1 and DQB1; about 520 for DQA1; around 580 for DPA1; and about 450 for DPB1. Donor age, sex, ethnicity and CMV serostatus were compiled together with the repertoire data. In addition to the first cohort of 500 to 850 subjects, a separate validation cohort of 130 or so different subjects was used. Of the roughly 400 genotyped donors, over 80% were placed in the genetic ancestry cluster associated with self-reported Caucasian donors. Class I and class II HLA loci were covered by the typing at four-digit resolution. To study patterns of TCR occurrence, a later analysis re-analyzed previously published TCR beta repertoires from 650 to 750 donors and added high-resolution HLA genotyping. Among around 400 genotyped donors of the cohort, an average of approximately 240,000 unique TCR beta nucleotide sequences were sequenced per donor, roughly 18% of them non-productive. In a later genetic analysis, genome-wide SNP genotypes for about 60% of the 666 donors were used, and that subset was treated as a discovery cohort. All discovery cohort repertoires had been generated on a single sequencing platform. The study combined high-throughput TCR immunosequencing, statistical association of individual TCRs with disease status, and machine learning to predict cytomegalovirus infection status. Using immunosequencing, the study profiled T cell repertoires from about 650 subjects and related those repertoires to cytomegalovirus serostatus. Roughly five DR-DQ haplotypes were treated as single units for association and clustering because of strong linkage in the cohort. The later analysis used no new phenotypic data to find candidate immune exposures, relying instead on TCR beta sequences and their occurrence across donors.

What the work shows at the level of the full study, not this receptor alone: The classifier was reported to diagnose cytomegalovirus status with high specificity and sensitivity in both the original cohort and the validation cohort. In a later analysis, most CMV-associated TCR beta chains were found to appear HLA-restricted, with HLA associations seemingly driven largely by CMV exposure. The sequencing pipeline was judged likely to have produced a cluster of highly shared sequence variants as a technical artifact. Assigning TCR associations to individual alleles was difficult when HLA alleles, especially DR and DQ, strongly co-occurred. The presence/absence analyses assumed that sequencing depth was roughly uniform across donors, and that assumption may not be true. An earlier analysis of approximately 500 of the donors showed that most TCR beta V segments appeared in productive rearrangements either about 87% or about 30% of the time, which broadly matched IMGT annotations. Most TCR sequences were observed very rarely across donors, whereas some public TCRs were present in many individuals. According to a later genetic analysis, donors in an Asian-associated ancestry cluster had fewer N-insertions in productive TCRs than the approximately 650-donor mean. A further reported finding was that TCR beta sequences accurately predicted the HLA-A and HLA-B alleles for most subjects in the first cohort. V-gene and J-gene trimming of TCR beta chains was associated with a missense DCLRE1C variant in a later genetic analysis, and the association was replicated in an independent cohort. In a later analysis, several top co-occurrence clusters were reported to appear linked to parvovirus B19, influenza, CMV and Epstein-Barr virus. For the cohort, immune exposure information was limited to CMV serostatus. Only TCR beta chains were sequenced in this cohort, and the absence of alpha or paired-chain data limited detectable features. The study gave a list of 150 to 200 TCR beta chains associated with cytomegalovirus. Linkage disequilibrium might explain the correlated functional status among segregating V segments, but an unknown experimental factor could not be ruled out. The earlier analysis of 587 of the donors excluded roughly 16 rarely observed V segments, including chromosome 9 orphons, because counts were too low. In vitro tests confirmed that a few of the cytomegalovirus-associated TCR beta chains recognize cytomegalovirus antigens. In a later analysis, TCR association rates were found to vary across HLA loci, with the most associated TCRs seen for DRB1 alleles and the fewest for HLA-C alleles. In a later analysis, HLA-associated TCR beta chains were found to be more clonally expanded and to have lower generation probabilities than equally common non-associated chains. In a later analysis, 16,951 TCR beta sequences were associated with specific HLA alleles at a false discovery rate of 0.05. Because HLA typing was unavailable for some donors at each locus, only the typed subset was used in association tests. The 87-base-pair reads could not distinguish some IMGT-functional V segments, including TRBV6-2 and TRBV6-3, so those segments were excluded. The authors suggested that the approach could potentially be extended to other disease states and immunological phenotypes.

Library creation used the immunoSEQ multiplex PCR assay. The multiplex PCR relied on a mix of 60 forward primers for TCR Vbeta segments and 13 reverse primers for TCR Jbeta segments. Amplification of the CDR3 region of rearranged TCR beta genes was performed with a multiplex PCR assay on genomic DNA. The amplified TCR beta libraries were sequenced on the Illumina HiSeq System as 87-base-pair reads. For the original study's pipeline: A later analysis tallied around 87 million unique TCR beta chains across the approximately 670 repertoires, and some 10 million of those chains were shared by two or more donors. A nearest-neighbor algorithm error-corrected the raw reads and collapsed the reads into unique sequences, merging closely related sequences to remove PCR and sequencing errors. CDR3 sequences were aligned to IMGT reference sequences to assign V, D and J gene segments. For a sequence to be retained, a match of at least six nucleotides to both a V gene segment and a J gene segment was required. Rearrangements were called productive when the CDR3 lacked stop codons and stayed in frame with V and J; all others were non-productive. Following IMGT convention, CDR3 was defined as the stretch from the second conserved V-encoded cysteine up to the conserved J-encoded phenylalanine. In an earlier analysis of around 640 of the donors, sequences lacking an unambiguous match to a single V gene segment were excluded. In an earlier analysis of approximately 560 of the donors, a V segment was called functional when productive rearrangements were above 56.7%, and segregating when the standard deviation between donors exceeded 5%. A statistical classification framework was built to diagnose cytomegalovirus status from the catalog of TCR beta chain sequences. V and J gene assignment, in a later analysis, came from comparing TCR nucleotide sequences with IMGT/GENE-DB human TR gene sequences. The TCRdist pipeline was used in a later analysis to assign CDR3 sequences and most-parsimonious VDJ recombination scenarios. A later analysis defined each TCR beta chain by its CDR3 amino acid sequence plus V-gene family, and excluded reads lacking a unique V-gene family. In a later analysis, 450 to 600 highly shared, low-generation-probability nucleotide sequences were removed to address suspected cross-contamination and a sequencing artifact. In a later analysis, a clonal expansion index for each public chain was calculated from normalized within-repertoire ranks of inferred template counts. In a later analysis, generation probabilities were computed with a VDJ recombination model fitted to out-of-frame rearrangements, and the resulting probabilities were checked against IGoR. In a later analysis, TCR-TCR, TCR-HLA and TCR-CMV co-occurrence was scored with hypergeometric tests, and a repertoire-size bias correction was applied to TCR pairs. False discovery rates were estimated in a later analysis by permuting HLA or CMV assignments 20 times. A later analysis grouped co-occurring TCRs with DBSCAN, adding TCRdist sequence similarity when clustering within HLA-allele-positive subsets. For co-occurrence clustering, repertoires with fewer than 30,000 or more than 120,000 public chains were excluded, along with five or six repertoires with anomalous nucleotide sharing. TCRdb retrieved this table from immuneACCESS and kept in-frame rearrangements only. Not all clones are present; in checked studies, unresolved V genes account for under half, and no reason is known for the remainder. Clone size and V and J calls were adopted from that table, with D and trimming inferred from the DNA. This sample comprises approximately 150,000 clones, around 80% of them detected only once. The ten largest clonotypes hold 2.5% to 3.5% of the sample.

Inclusive of the bounding cysteine and phenylalanine, the CDR3 is 13 residues long. Just CDR3 DNA is preserved here, 39 bases in frame from base 1. Relative to germline, V is 5 bases shorter and J is 6 bases shorter, with 13 bases between their ends. CDR1 and CDR2, looked up from the germline V gene, are SGHVS and FNYEAQ. This TCR derives from a woman aged 30 to 39 in good health and CMV-seronegative. Sequenced material: PBMCs. The V gene is TRBV7-6 and the J gene is TRBJ1-2; possibly the D gene is TRBD1, per 5 matching bases. Here the CDR3 is given as CASSQGDFDGYTF. The nucleotides read TGTGCCAGCAGCCAAGGGGATTTCGATGGCTACACCTTC. Reference TRBV7-6 and TRBJ1-2 genes cover what lies past the CDR3, so the full variable domain is GAGVSQSPRYKVTKRGQDVALRCDPISGHVSLYWYRQALGQGPEFLTYFNYEAQQDKSGLPNDRFSAERPEGSISTLTIQRTEQRDSAMYRCASSQGDFDGYTFGSGTRLTVV.